This TCR beta chain emerged from a study of CD8 T cells in Susac syndrome. With random hexamers, reverse transcription was performed on about 0.45 to 1 ug of RNA. TCRdb re-derived calls from the immunoSEQ multiplex PCR reads in MiXCR, one entry per CDR3 protein. The table lists 180,000 or so distinct CDR3 sequences, 95% of them singletons. Germline CDR1 GTSNPN, CDR2 SVGIG (reference sequence). Trimming took 1 base from V and 8 from J; bases not matched to a gene: 3. The CDR3 length is 14 residues. The T cells that were sequenced for TCR beta were CD8+ and CD4+ cells from blood. This TCR came from a human donor in good health. The rearrangement links TRBV30 to TRBJ2-1; 12 nucleotides line up with TRBD1. Sequenced material: CD4+ T cells from PBMCs. In DNA form, the CDR3 reads TGTGCCTGGAGTGCCGGGACAGGGGGCGATGAGCAGTTCTTC. Encoded protein: CAWSAGTGGDEQFF.